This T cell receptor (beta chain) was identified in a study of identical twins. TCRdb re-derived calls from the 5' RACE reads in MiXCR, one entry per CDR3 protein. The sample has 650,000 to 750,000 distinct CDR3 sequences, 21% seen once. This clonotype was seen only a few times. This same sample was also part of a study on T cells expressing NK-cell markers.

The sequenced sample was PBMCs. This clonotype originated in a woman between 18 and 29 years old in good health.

CDR3 coding DNA: TGCGCCAGCAGCTGGCAGGGAGAAGAGACCCAGTACTTC. Translated, it gives CASSWQGEETQYF. The chain joins TRBV5-1 to TRBJ2-5, with D perhaps being TRBD1 or TRBD2 (5 bases each). Per germline, CDR1 SGHRS and CDR2 YFSETQ. V dropped 3 bases and J dropped 3 bases, with 9 bases sitting between them. This CDR3 region has 13 residues.